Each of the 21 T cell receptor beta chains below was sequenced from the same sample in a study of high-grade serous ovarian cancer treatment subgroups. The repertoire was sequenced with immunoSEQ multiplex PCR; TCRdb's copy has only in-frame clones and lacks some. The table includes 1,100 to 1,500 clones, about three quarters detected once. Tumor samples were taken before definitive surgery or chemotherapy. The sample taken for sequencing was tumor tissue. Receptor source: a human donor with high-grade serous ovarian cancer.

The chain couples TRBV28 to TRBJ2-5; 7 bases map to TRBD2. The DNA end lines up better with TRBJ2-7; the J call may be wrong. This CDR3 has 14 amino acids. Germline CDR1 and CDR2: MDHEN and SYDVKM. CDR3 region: CASSGSGLRYEQYF. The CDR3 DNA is TGTGCCAGCAGTGGTAGCGGGTTACGCTACGAGCAGTACTTC.

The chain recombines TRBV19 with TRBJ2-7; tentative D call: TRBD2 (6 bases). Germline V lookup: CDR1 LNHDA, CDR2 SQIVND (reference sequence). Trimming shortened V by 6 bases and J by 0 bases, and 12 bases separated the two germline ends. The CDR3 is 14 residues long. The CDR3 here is CASSRDFSSYEQYF. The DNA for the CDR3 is TGTGCCAGTAGCCGGGACTTTAGCTCCTACGAGCAGTACTTC.

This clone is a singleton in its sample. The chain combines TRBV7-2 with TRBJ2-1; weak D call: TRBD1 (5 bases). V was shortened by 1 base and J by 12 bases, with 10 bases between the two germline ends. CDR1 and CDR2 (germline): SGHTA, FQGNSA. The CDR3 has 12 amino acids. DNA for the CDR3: TGTGCCAGCAGCTTAGATGTAGGGGTGCAGTTCTTC. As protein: CASSLDVGVQFF. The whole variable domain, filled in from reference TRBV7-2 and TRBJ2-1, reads GAGVSQSPSNKVTEKGKDVELRCDPISGHTALYWYRQSLGQGLEFLIYFQGNSAPDKSGLPSDRFSAERTGGSVSTLTIQRTQQEDSAVYLCASSLDVGVQFFGPGTRLTVL.

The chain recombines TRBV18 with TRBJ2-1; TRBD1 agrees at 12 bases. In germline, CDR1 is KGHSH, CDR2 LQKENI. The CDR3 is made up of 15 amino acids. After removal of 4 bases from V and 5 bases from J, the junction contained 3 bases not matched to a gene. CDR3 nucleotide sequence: TGTGCCAGCTCACGGGGACAGGGGGCTAACAATGAGCAGTTCTTC. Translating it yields CASSRGQGANNEQFF. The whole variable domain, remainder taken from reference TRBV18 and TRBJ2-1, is NAGVMQNPRHLVRRRGQEARLRCSPMKGHSHVYWYRQLPEEGLKFMVYLQKENIIDESGMPKERFSAEFPKEGPSILRIQQVVRGDSAAYFCASSRGQGANNEQFFGPGTRLTVL.

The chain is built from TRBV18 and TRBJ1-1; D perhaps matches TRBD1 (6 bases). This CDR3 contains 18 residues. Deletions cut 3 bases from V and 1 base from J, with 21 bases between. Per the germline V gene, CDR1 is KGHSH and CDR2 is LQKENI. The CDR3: CASSPPRGGWDGNTEAFF. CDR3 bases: TGTGCCAGCTCACCTCCCAGGGGAGGCTGGGACGGGAACACTGAAGCTTTCTTT.

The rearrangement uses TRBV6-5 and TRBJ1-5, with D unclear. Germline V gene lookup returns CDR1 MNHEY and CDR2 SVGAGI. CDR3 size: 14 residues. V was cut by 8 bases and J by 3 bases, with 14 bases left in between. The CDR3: CASSRRADNQPQHF. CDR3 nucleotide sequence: TGTGCCAGCTCTAGACGGGCAGACAATCAGCCCCAGCATTTT.

CDR3 bases: TGTGCCAGCAGCCCTACCACTAGCGGGATAGTAAATGAGCAGTTCTTC. Its protein product is CASSPTTSGIVNEQFF. The gene calls are TRBV7-9 and TRBJ2-1, with 10 bases identical to TRBD2. Germline lookup yields CDR1 SEHNR and CDR2 FQNEAQ (reference sequence). The CDR3 is 16 residues long. V dropped 5 bases and J dropped 7; count of bases not matched to a gene: 11.

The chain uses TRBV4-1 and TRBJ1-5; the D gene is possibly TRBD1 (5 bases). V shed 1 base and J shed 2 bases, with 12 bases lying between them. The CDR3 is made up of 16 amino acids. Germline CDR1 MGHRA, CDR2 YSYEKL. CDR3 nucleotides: TGCGCCAGCAGCCAAGGCCAGGGTCGCGGCAATCAGCCCCAGCATTTT. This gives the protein CASSQGQGRGNQPQHF.

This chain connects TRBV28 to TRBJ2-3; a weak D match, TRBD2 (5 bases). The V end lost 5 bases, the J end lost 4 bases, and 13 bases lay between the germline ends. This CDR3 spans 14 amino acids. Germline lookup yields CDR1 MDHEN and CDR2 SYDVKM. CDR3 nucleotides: TGTGCCAGCAGTGCCGGACTCGGGCCAGATACGCAGTATTTT. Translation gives CASSAGLGPDTQYF.

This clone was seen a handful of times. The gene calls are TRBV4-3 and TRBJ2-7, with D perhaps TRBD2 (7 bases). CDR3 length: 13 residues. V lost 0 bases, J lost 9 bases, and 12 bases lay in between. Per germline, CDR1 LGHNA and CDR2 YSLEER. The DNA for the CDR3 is TGCGCCAGCAGCCAAGATGGGGGGGGCCCGCAGTACTTC. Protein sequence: CASSQDGGGPQYF.

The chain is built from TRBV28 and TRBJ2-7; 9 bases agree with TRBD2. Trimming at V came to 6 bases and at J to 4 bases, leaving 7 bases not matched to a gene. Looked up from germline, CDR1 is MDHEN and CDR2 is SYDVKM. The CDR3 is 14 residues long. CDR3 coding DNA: TGTGCCAGCAGGCAAGGACTAGCGTGGTACGAGCAGTACTTC. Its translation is CASRQGLAWYEQYF.

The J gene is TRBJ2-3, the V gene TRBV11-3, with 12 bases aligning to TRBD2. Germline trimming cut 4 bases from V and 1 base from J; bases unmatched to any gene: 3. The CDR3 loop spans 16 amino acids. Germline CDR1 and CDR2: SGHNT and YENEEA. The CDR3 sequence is CASSSGTSGRTDTQYF. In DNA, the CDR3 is TGTGCCAGCAGCTCGGGGACTAGCGGGCGCACAGATACGCAGTATTTT.

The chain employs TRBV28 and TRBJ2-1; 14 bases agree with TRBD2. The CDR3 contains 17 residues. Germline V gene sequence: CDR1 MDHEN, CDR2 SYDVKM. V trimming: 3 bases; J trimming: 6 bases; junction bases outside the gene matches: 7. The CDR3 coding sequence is TGTGCCAGCAGTTTTCGTACCGGGACTAGCGGGAGCAATGAGCAGTTCTTC. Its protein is CASSFRTGTSGSNEQFF.

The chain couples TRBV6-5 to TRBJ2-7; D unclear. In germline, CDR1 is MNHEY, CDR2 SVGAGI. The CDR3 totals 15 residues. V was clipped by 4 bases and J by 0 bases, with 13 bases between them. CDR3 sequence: CASSLASFGSYEQYF. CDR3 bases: TGTGCCAGCAGTTTAGCCTCGTTCGGCTCCTACGAGCAGTACTTC.

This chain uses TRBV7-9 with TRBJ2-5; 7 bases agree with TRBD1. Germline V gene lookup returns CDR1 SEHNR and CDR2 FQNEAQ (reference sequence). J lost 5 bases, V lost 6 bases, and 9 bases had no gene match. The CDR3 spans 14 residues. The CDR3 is CASRLTGTGETQYF. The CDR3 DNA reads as TGTGCCAGCAGACTGACAGGGACGGGGGAGACCCAGTACTTC.

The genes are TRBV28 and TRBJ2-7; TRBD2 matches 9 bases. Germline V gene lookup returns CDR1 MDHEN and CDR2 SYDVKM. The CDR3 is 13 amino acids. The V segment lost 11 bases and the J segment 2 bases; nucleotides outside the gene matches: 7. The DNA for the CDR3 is TGTGCCGGGGGGGCTAGCGGGACCTACGAGCAGTACTTC. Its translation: CAGGASGTYEQYF.

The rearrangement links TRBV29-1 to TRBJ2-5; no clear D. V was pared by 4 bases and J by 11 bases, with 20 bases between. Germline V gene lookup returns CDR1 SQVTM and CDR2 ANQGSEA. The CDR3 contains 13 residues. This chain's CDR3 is CSVARVESNKQYF. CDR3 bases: TGCAGCGTTGCAAGGGTCGAGTCTAACAAGCAGTACTTC.

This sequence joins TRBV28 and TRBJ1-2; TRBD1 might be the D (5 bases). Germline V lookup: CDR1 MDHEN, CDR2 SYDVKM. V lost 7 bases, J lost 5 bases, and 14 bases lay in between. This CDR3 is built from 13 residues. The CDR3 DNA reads TGTGCCAGCACCCCTAGGGGTGGGTATGGCTACACCTTC. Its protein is CASTPRGGYGYTF.

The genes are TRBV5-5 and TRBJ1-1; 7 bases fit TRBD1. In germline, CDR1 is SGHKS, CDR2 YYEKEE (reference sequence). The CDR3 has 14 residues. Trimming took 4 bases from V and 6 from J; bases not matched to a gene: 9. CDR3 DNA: TGTGCCAGCAGCCCAGACAGGGTTACGGCTGAAGCTTTCTTT. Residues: CASSPDRVTAEAFF.

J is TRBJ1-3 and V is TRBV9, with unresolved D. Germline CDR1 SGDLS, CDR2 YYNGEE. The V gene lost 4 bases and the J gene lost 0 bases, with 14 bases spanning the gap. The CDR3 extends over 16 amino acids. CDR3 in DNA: TGTGCCAGCAGCCCGAGACACGGATACTCTGGAAACACCATATATTTT. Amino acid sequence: CASSPRHGYSGNTIYF.

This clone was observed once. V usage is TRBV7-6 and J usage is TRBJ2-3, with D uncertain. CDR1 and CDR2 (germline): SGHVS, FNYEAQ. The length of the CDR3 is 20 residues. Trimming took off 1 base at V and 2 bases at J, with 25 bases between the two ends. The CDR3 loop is CASSLGQITLSLVNTDTQYF. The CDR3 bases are TGTGCCAGCAGCTTAGGGCAAATAACTCTCTCTCTGGTTAACACAGATACGCAGTATTTT. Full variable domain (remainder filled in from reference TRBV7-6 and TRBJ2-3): GAGVSQSPRYKVTKRGQDVALRCDPISGHVSLYWYRQALGQGPEFLTYFNYEAQQDKSGLPNDRFSAERPEGSISTLTIQRTEQRDSAMYRCASSLGQITLSLVNTDTQYFGPGTRLTVL.